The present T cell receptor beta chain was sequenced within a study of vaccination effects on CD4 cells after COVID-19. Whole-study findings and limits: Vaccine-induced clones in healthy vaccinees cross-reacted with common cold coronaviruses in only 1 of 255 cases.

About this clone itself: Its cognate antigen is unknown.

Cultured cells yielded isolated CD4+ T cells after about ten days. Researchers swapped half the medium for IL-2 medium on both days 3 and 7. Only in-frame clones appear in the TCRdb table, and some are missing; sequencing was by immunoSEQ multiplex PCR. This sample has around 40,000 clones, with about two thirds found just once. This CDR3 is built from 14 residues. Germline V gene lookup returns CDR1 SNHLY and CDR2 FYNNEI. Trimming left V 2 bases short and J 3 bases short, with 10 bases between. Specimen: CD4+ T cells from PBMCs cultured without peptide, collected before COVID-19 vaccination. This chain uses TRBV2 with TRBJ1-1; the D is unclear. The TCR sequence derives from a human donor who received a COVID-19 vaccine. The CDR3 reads CASSEYLLYTEAFF. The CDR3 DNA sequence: TGTGCCAGCAGTGAATACCTCCTTTACACTGAAGCTTTCTTT.